A single sample gave rise to the 22 T cell receptor beta chains below, sequenced in a study of blood T cell repertoires in COVID-19. Profiling relied on immunoSEQ multiplex PCR, and the TCRdb table lists in-frame clones only, not all of them. Seen here are 140,000 to 150,000 clones, more than 70% observed once, and the top ten hold 10% to 15%. Sequencing was carried out using peripheral blood. The receptors come from a man aged 60 to 75 with active or convalescent COVID-19.

J is TRBJ1-4 and V is TRBV5-1; 9 nucleotides line up with TRBD1. Looked up from germline, CDR1 is SGHRS and CDR2 is YFSETQ. The CDR3 is 15 amino acids. J lost 8 bases, V lost 1 base, and 6 bases had no gene match. The DNA of the CDR3 is TGCGCCAGCAGCTTGTCGACAGGGGGACAAGAAAAACTGTTTTTT. Protein sequence: CASSLSTGGQEKLFF.

The chain couples TRBV9 to TRBJ2-3; 10 nucleotides agree with TRBD2. Germline lookup yields CDR1 SGDLS and CDR2 YYNGEE. Trimming at V came to 2 bases and at J to 2 bases, leaving 5 bases not matched to a gene. This CDR3 spans 16 amino acids. The CDR3 sequence: CASSVLAGALTDTQYF. The CDR3 coding sequence is TGTGCCAGCAGCGTGCTAGCGGGAGCGCTCACAGATACGCAGTATTTT.

This sequence joins TRBV19 and TRBJ1-5; TRBD1 is a possible D gene (6 bases). The CDR3 is 15 residues long. Germline V lookup: CDR1 LNHDA, CDR2 SQIVND (reference sequence). With 6 bases removed from V and 2 bases from J, the gap between germline ends came to 14 bases. DNA for the CDR3: TGTGCCAGTAGGATAAACAGGGCCGGCAATCAGCCCCAGCATTTT. Its translation: CASRINRAGNQPQHF.

The chain uses TRBV18 and TRBJ1-5, with a tentative D call TRBD1 (5 bases). The CDR3 is made up of 14 amino acids. The germline CDR1 and CDR2 sequences are KGHSH and LQKENI. The V gene lost 6 bases and the J gene lost 3 bases, with 12 bases spanning the gap. CDR3 residues: CASSPGGANQPQHF. The CDR3 coding sequence is TGTGCCAGCTCTCCGGGGGGAGCCAATCAGCCCCAGCATTTT. Looking up the rest from reference TRBV18 and TRBJ1-5 gives the full variable domain: NAGVMQNPRHLVRRRGQEARLRCSPMKGHSHVYWYRQLPEEGLKFMVYLQKENIIDESGMPKERFSAEFPKEGPSILRIQQVVRGDSAAYFCASSPGGANQPQHFGDGTRLSIL.

The V and J genes are TRBV27 and TRBJ1-2; 8 bases are shared with TRBD1. V shed 5 bases, J shed 0 bases, and the junction held 5 bases outside the gene matches. The CDR3 has 15 amino acids. Germline V gene lookup returns CDR1 MNHEY and CDR2 SMNVEV (reference sequence). CDR3 residues: CASSRTGGTNYGYTF. The CDR3 coding sequence is TGTGCCAGCAGTCGAACAGGGGGAACTAACTATGGCTACACCTTC.

The gene calls are TRBV14 and TRBJ2-7, with a possible D match to TRBD1 (5 bases). Germline V gene lookup returns CDR1 SGHDN and CDR2 FVKESK. The CDR3 spans 13 residues. V was pared by 2 bases and J by 2 bases, with 7 bases between. DNA of the CDR3: TGTGCCAGCAGCCAACTGGGGCCCTACGAGCAGTACTTC. Residues: CASSQLGPYEQYF. The whole variable domain, filled in from reference TRBV14 and TRBJ2-7, reads EAGVTQFPSHSVIEKGQTVTLRCDPISGHDNLYWYRRVMGKEIKFLLHFVKESKQDESGMPNNRFLAERTGGTYSTLKVQPAELEDSGVYFCASSQLGPYEQYFGPGTRLTVT.

This clone was seen more than once but under ten times. The chain uses TRBV3-1 (or the pseudogene TRBV3-2) and TRBJ1-5; D is unresolved. The CDR3 contains 16 residues. The germline CDR1 and CDR2 sequences are LGHDT and YNNKEL (reference sequence). Trimming took 2 bases from V and 9 from J, leaving 20 bases between them. The DNA of the CDR3 is TGTGCCAGCAGCCAAAAAATCCTTACAGTTAGTAGGCCCCAGCATTTT. It yields the protein CASSQKILTVSRPQHF.

This rearrangement joins TRBV5-1 to TRBJ2-7; TRBD2 is a possible D gene (5 bases). The CDR3 contains 12 residues. Germline loops: CDR1 SGHRS, CDR2 YFSETQ. Trimming took off 4 bases at V and 5 bases at J, with 10 bases between the two ends. DNA for the CDR3: TGCGCCAGCAGCAGAGAGGGCCACGAGCAGTACTTC. Translation: CASSREGHEQYF.

The V and J genes are TRBV29-1 and TRBJ1-1; D may be TRBD1 (5 bases). Germline V gene data show CDR1 as SQVTM and CDR2 as ANQGSEA. The CDR3 sequence is 13 residues long. The V end was cut by 5 bases, the J end by 7 bases, with 17 bases between. The CDR3 region is CSVPTGNWVEAFF. CDR3 nucleotides: TGCAGCGTTCCTACAGGTAACTGGGTTGAAGCTTTCTTT.

This chain joins TRBV7-2 and TRBJ2-1; weak D call: TRBD1 (6 bases). V was cut by 5 bases and J by 5 bases, with 16 bases left in between. Per the germline V gene, CDR1 is SGHTA and CDR2 is FQGNSA. There are 15 residues in the CDR3. The CDR3 loop is CASSLRDIGDNEQFF. The DNA of the CDR3 is TGTGCCAGCAGCCTTCGGGACATAGGTGACAATGAGCAGTTCTTC.

The J gene is TRBJ1-1, the V gene TRBV19, with no clear D. Trimming stripped 3 bases from V and 2 bases from J, with 7 bases between. Germline CDR1 is LNHDA and CDR2 is SQIVND (reference sequence). This CDR3 is 13 amino acids long. The CDR3 spells CASSMQANTEAFF. For the CDR3, the DNA is TGTGCCAGTAGTATGCAGGCTAACACTGAAGCTTTCTTT.

The gene calls are TRBV29-1 and TRBJ1-5, with 7 positions matching TRBD1. Germline V gene lookup returns CDR1 SQVTM and CDR2 ANQGSEA. Unmatched junction bases numbered 16, after V lost 3 bases and J lost 2 bases. The length of the CDR3 is 18 residues. This chain's CDR3 is CSVEPTGKMGDGNQPQHF. The CDR3 DNA reads as TGCAGCGTTGAGCCGACAGGGAAAATGGGTGACGGCAATCAGCCCCAGCATTTT.

The chain joins TRBV19 to TRBJ1-1, with TRBD1 as a possible D gene (6 bases). The CDR3 spans 12 residues. V was cut by 5 bases and J by 8 bases, with 12 bases left in between. Germline lookup yields CDR1 LNHDA and CDR2 SQIVND (reference sequence). CDR3 loop: CASSFKGGEAFF. The CDR3 nucleotides read TGTGCCAGTAGTTTCAAGGGGGGGGAAGCTTTCTTT.

In DNA form, the CDR3 reads TGTGCCACCAGTGATCGTTCCACAGGGGTGGGGGATACGCAGTATTTT. Amino acids: CATSDRSTGVGDTQYF. V gene TRBV24-1 combines with J gene TRBJ2-3, with 7 bases aligning to TRBD1. V trimming: 3 bases; J trimming: 6 bases; junction bases outside the gene matches: 11. This CDR3 comprises 16 residues. In germline, CDR1 is KGHDR, CDR2 SFDVKD.

This chain joins TRBV10-3 and TRBJ1-3; D uncertain. Trimming left V 2 bases short and J 0 bases short, with 5 bases between. CDR1 and CDR2 from the germline V gene are ENHRY and SYGVKD. The CDR3 spans 14 residues. The CDR3 DNA follows: TGTGCCATCAGTGAGCCGTACTCTGGAAACACCATATATTTT. Translated: CAISEPYSGNTIYF.

The V call is TRBV6-1, the J call TRBJ2-7, with D perhaps TRBD1 (5 bases). V shed 1 base and J shed 2 bases, with 9 bases lying between them. The CDR3 is 14 residues long. Germline CDR1 and CDR2: MNHNS and SASEGT. CDR3 coding DNA: TGTGCCAGCAGTGAAGAAGACAGCACCTACGAGCAGTACTTC. It specifies CASSEEDSTYEQYF.

The J gene is TRBJ2-1, the V gene TRBV5-6, with 8 positions matching TRBD2. Germline CDR1 SGHDT, CDR2 YYEEEE. This CDR3 region has 13 residues. DNA of the CDR3: TGTTTTTCTTCTCGAGCGGGAGTAAAGGAGCAGTTCTTC. Amino acid sequence: CFSSRAGVKEQFF.

This sequence joins TRBV18 and TRBJ1-4, with TRBD1 as a possible D gene (6 bases). V was cut by 3 bases and J by 3 bases, with 14 bases left in between. The CDR3 spans 16 residues. In germline, CDR1 is KGHSH, CDR2 LQKENI. CDR3 bases: TGTGCCAGCTCACCGAGTATGGGGGCGGCTAATGAAAAACTGTTTTTT. It translates to CASSPSMGAANEKLFF.

The chain employs TRBV21-1 and TRBJ1-5; TRBD1, as called in the table, went unchecked against the DNA. TRBV21-1 constitutes a pseudogene. This CDR3 region has 16 residues. This chain's CDR3 is CASSGHRGRGNQPQHF. The CDR3 DNA reads as TGTGCCAGCAGCGGCCACAGGGGGCGAGGTAATCAGCCCCAGCATTTT.

This clone was observed a handful of times. V and J are TRBV6-5 and TRBJ1-4; maybe TRBD1 (6 bases). This CDR3 contains 14 residues. The V end lost 6 bases, the J end lost 8 bases, and 16 bases lay between the germline ends. Looked up from germline, CDR1 is MNHEY and CDR2 is SVGAGI. The CDR3: CASRGWDTAEKLFF. The CDR3 nucleotides are TGTGCCAGCAGGGGATGGGACACCGCGGAAAAACTGTTTTTT.

The CDR3 region is CASSPRTSGSDEQFF. The CDR3 DNA reads as TGCGCCAGCAGCCCCCGGACTAGCGGGAGTGATGAGCAGTTCTTC. The chain recombines TRBV4-1 with TRBJ2-1; 13 bases are shared with TRBD2. The germline V gene encodes CDR1 MGHRA and CDR2 YSYEKL. V shed 4 bases, J shed 8 bases, and the junction held 5 bases outside the gene matches. The CDR3 contains 15 residues.

CDR3 sequence: CASSSWMGQGHAGANVLTF. CDR3 bases: TGTGCCAGCAGCTCCTGGATGGGACAGGGACATGCCGGGGCCAACGTCCTGACTTTC. The chain recombines TRBV11-3 with TRBJ2-6; 9 bases agree with TRBD1. The V segment lost 4 bases and the J segment 4 bases; nucleotides outside the gene matches: 14. Germline V CDR1 and CDR2: SGHNT, YENEEA. The CDR3 spans 19 residues. The variable domain in full, completed from reference TRBV11-3 and TRBJ2-6, reads EAGVVQSPRYKIIEKKQPVAFWCNPISGHNTLYWYLQNLGQGPELLIRYENEEAVDDSQLPKDRFSAERLKGVDSTLKIQPAELGDSAVYLCASSSWMGQGHAGANVLTFGAGSRLTVL.